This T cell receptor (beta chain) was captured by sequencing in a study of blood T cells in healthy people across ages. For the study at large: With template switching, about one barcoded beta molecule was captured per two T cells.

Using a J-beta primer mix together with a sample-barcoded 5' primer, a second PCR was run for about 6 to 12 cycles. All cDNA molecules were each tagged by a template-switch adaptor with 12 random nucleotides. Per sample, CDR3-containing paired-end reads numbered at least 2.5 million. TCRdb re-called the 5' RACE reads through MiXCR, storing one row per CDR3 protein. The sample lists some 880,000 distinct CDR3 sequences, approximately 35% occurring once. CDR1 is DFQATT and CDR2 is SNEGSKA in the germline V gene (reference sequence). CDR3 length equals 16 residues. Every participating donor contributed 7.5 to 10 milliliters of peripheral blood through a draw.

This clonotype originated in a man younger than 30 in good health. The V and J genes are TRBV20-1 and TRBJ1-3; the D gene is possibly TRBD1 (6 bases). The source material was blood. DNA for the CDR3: TGCAGCGCGATCCTTGACGGGGGCCGCTCTGGAAACACCATATATTTT. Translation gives CSAILDGGRSGNTIYF.